This T cell receptor beta chain came from a study of control samples from healthy donors and cancer patients (dated by TCRdb to the early 2020s). Of note for this clone: Its specific antigen is unknown. No clone much larger than this one lies a single base away; base qualities are absent.

Libraries came from the immunoSEQ multiplex PCR assay. TCRdb re-hosts the immuneACCESS table, in-frame sequences only. Its copies lack some clones; in the studies checked, an unresolved V gene accounts for under half of them, and the cause for the rest is not known. Present in this sample are around 80,000 clones, 89% of which were seen just once. The ten biggest clones cover roughly 6% of the sample. Via the germline V gene (reference sequence), CDR1 is SGHNT and CDR2 YYREEE. V was cut back by 2 bases and J by 1 base, leaving a gap of 12 bases between them. Including the terminal cysteine and phenylalanine, the CDR3 comprises 15 residues. Only the CDR3 part of the read is kept: 45 bases, read in frame from the first base.

The receptor comes from a man aged 50-59 years in good health. The rearranged segments are TRBV5-4 and TRBJ1-1, with TRBD1 tentatively as D gene (6 bases match). The sequencing input was blood. CDR3 region: CASSFGTLANTEAFF. The nucleotide sequence is given as TGTGCCAGCAGCTTCGGGACATTGGCGAACACTGAAGCTTTCTTT.